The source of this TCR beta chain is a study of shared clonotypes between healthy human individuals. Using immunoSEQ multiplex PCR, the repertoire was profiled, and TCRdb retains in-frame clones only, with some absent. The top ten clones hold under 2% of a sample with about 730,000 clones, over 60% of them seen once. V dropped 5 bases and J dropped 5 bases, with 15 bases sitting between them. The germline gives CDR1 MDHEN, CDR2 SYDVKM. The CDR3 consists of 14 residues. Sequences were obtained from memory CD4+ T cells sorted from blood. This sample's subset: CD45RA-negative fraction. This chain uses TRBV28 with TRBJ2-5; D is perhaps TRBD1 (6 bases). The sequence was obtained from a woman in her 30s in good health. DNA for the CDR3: TGTGCCAGCAGTGACTCTTTGAGGGGGGAGACCCAGTACTTC. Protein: CASSDSLRGETQYF. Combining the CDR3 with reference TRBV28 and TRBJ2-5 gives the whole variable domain DVKVTQSSRYLVKRTGEKVFLECVQDMDHENMFWYRQDPGLGLRLIYFSYDVKMKEKGDIPEGYSVSREKKERFSLILESASTNQTSMYLCASSDSLRGETQYFGPGTRLLVL.